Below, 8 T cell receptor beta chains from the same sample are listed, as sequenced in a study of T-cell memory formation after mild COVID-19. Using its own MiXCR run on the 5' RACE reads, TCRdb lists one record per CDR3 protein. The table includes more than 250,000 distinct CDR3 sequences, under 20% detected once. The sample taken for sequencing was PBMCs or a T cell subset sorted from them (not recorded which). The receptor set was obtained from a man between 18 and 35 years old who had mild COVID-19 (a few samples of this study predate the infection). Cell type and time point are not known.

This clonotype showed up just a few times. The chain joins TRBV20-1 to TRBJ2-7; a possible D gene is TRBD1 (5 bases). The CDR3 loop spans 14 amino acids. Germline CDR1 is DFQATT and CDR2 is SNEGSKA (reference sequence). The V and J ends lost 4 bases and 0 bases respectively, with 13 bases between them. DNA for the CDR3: TGCAGTGCTATCCCCAGGGCCTCCTCCTACGAGCAGTACTTC. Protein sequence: CSAIPRASSYEQYF.

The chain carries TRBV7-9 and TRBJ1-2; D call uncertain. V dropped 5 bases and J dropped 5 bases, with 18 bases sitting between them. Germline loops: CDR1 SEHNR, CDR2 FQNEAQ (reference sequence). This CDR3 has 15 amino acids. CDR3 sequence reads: CASSPPGSLGYGYTF. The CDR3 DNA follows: TGTGCCAGCAGCCCCCCTGGCTCCCTGGGGTATGGCTACACCTTC.

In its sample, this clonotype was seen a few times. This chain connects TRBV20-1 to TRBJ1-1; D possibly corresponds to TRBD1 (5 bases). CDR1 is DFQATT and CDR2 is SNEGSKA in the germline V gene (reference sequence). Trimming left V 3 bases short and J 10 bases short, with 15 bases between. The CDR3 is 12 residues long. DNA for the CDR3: TGCAGTGCTAGTCTTCAGGGAGTAAGAGCTTTCTTT. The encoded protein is CSASLQGVRAFF.

CDR3 protein: CASTQGGLRGTDTQYF. The CDR3 bases are TGTGCCAGCACCCAGGGGGGTCTTCGAGGCACAGATACGCAGTATTTT. This rearrangement joins TRBV7-9 to TRBJ2-3; a possible D gene is TRBD1 (7 bases). From germline, CDR1 is SEHNR and CDR2 FQNEAQ (reference sequence). V lost 7 bases and J 1 base, leaving 18 bases between the germline ends. The CDR3 is 16 residues long.

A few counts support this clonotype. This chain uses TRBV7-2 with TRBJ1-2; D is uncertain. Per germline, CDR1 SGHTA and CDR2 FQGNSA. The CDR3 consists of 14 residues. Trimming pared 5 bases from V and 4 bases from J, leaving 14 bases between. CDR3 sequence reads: CASSTLVGSYGYTF. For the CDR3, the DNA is TGTGCCAGCAGCACCTTGGTGGGTTCCTATGGCTACACCTTC.

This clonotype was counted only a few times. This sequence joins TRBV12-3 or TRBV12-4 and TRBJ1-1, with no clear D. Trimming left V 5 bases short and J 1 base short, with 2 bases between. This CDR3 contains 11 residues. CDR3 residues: CASSANTEAFF. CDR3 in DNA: TGTGCCAGCAGTGCGAACACTGAAGCTTTCTTT.

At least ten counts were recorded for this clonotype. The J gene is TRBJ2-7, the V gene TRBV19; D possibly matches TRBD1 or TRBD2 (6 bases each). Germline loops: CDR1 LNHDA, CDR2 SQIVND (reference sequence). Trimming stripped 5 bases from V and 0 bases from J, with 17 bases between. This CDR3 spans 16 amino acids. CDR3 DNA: TGTGCCAGTAGTCTCGACAGGACTACCTCCTCCTACGAGCAGTACTTC. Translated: CASSLDRTTSSYEQYF.

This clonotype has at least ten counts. The CDR3 protein is CASSLAGATGELFF. CDR3 nucleotides: TGTGCCAGCAGCTTAGCAGGTGCCACCGGGGAGCTGTTTTTT. The chain is built from TRBV7-9 and TRBJ2-2; the D is unclear. Trimming took 0 bases from V and 4 from J, leaving 6 bases between them. This CDR3 has 14 amino acids. Germline lookup yields CDR1 SEHNR and CDR2 FQNEAQ (reference sequence). Full variable domain (rest looked up from reference TRBV7-9 and TRBJ2-2): DTGVSQNPRHKITKRGQNVTFRCDPISEHNRLYWYRQTLGQGPEFLTYFQNEAQLEKSRLLSDRFSAERPKGSFSTLEIQRTEQGDSAMYLCASSLAGATGELFFGEGSRLTVL.